This is a list of T cell receptor beta chains from one sample in a study of control samples from healthy donors and cancer patients. Assay: immunoSEQ multiplex PCR; the TCRdb copy retains only in-frame clones and omits some. The sample has tens of thousands of clones, about 89% seen once; the top ten hold under 10%. Material for sequencing was PBMCs. The receptors were gathered from a woman in her forties or fifties with colorectal cancer. Both conserved end residues are trimmed from each CDR3. Each record gives: J gene, V gene, CDR3 protein.

j_gene: TRBJ2-5; v_gene: TRBV28; CDR3aa: ASTPMGGGPQETQY
j_gene: TRBJ1-2; v_gene: TRBV6-5; CDR3aa: ASSSLRGGRRYT
j_gene: TRBJ1-2; v_gene: TRBV27; CDR3aa: ASSSRQGWNYGYT
j_gene: TRBJ1-5; v_gene: TRBV6-1; CDR3aa: ASSEVMGGGSNQPQH
j_gene: TRBJ1-1; v_gene: TRBV27; CDR3aa: ASRPRQGLLNTEAF
j_gene: TRBJ1-5; v_gene: TRBV19; CDR3aa: ASSSLGRDQPQH
j_gene: TRBJ1-6; v_gene: TRBV2; CDR3aa: ASATGTVNSPLH
j_gene: TRBJ2-5; v_gene: TRBV19; CDR3aa: ASSMKETQY
j_gene: TRBJ1-2; v_gene: TRBV7-9; CDR3aa: ASSSAPYGYT
j_gene: TRBJ1-2; v_gene: TRBV6-2/TRBV6-3; CDR3aa: ASSPRYYGYT
j_gene: TRBJ2-2; v_gene: TRBV2; CDR3aa: ASSAAAGELF
j_gene: TRBJ2-3; v_gene: TRBV3-1/TRBV3-2; CDR3aa: ASSPTITDTQY
j_gene: TRBJ1-3; v_gene: TRBV11-1; CDR3aa: ASSPGWSGNTIY
j_gene: TRBJ1-2; v_gene: TRBV13; CDR3aa: ASSLKAYGYT
j_gene: TRBJ1-2; v_gene: TRBV10-2; CDR3aa: ASSETTQGFYGYT
j_gene: TRBJ2-3; v_gene: TRBV3-1/TRBV3-2; CDR3aa: ASSYSGGNLQY
j_gene: TRBJ2-3; v_gene: TRBV19; CDR3aa: ASRASGGRSTDTQY
j_gene: TRBJ1-6; v_gene: TRBV19; CDR3aa: ASRPGTGGTPLH
j_gene: TRBJ1-1; v_gene: TRBV6-2/TRBV6-3; CDR3aa: ASSLIGGTEAF
j_gene: TRBJ1-5; v_gene: TRBV2; CDR3aa: ASRVGQRFDQPQH
j_gene: TRBJ1-1; v_gene: TRBV18; CDR3aa: ASSPKQGSTEAF
j_gene: TRBJ1-3; v_gene: TRBV12-3/TRBV12-4; CDR3aa: ASIPTGGNTIY
j_gene: TRBJ2-2; v_gene: TRBV11-3; CDR3aa: ASSRRNGELF
j_gene: TRBJ1-1; v_gene: TRBV6-5; CDR3aa: ASSRVLDTEAF
j_gene: TRBJ1-1; v_gene: TRBV19; CDR3aa: ASSIGEWTEAF
j_gene: TRBJ2-5; v_gene: TRBV27; CDR3aa: ASSLGGQGSETQY
j_gene: TRBJ1-2; v_gene: TRBV29-1; CDR3aa: SVEVPQGGDYGYT
j_gene: TRBJ1-2; v_gene: TRBV29-1; CDR3aa: SVEVGQQGPRAGYT
j_gene: TRBJ2-1; v_gene: TRBV27; CDR3aa: ASSLSLGGSRYNEQF
j_gene: TRBJ2-5; v_gene: TRBV5-4; CDR3aa: ASSPGTSGGGTQY
j_gene: TRBJ2-2; v_gene: TRBV10-3; CDR3aa: AISKLADRVANTGELF